This TCR beta chain was found in a study of blood T cell repertoires in COVID-19 (dated by TCRdb to 2020 to 2021). Turning to the overall study: Collaborator samples came from the United States, Italy and Spain and covered acute and convalescent phases of COVID-19. A de-identified subject ID, COVID-19 status, age in years and sex were almost always included in the sample metadata. The samples were drawn from the first 160 participants of the ongoing ImmuneRACE study and from roughly 1,300 subjects provided by 6 global collaborators. A freely available public database, intended as a resource for researchers studying the immune response to SARS-CoV-2, is where the repertoires were released. Where available, HLA class I and class II types were obtained from metadata supplied by the sample provider rather than from assay-based typing. The prospective study material was composed of cDNA or gDNA derived from T cells, B-cell-depleted T cells, or PBMCs. Subjects who had been exposed to COVID-19, were actively infected with it, or had recovered from it provided the deeply sampled blood TCRbeta repertoires that made up the dataset. Overall study results and their limits: How much clinical and demographic metadata was included differed by source and by participant, and the metadata was provided uncurated.

Another Seattle source contributed samples from volunteer blood donors who had recovered from COVID-19. Each collaborating institution followed its own protocols to collect whole blood in K2EDTA tubes. Collaborator samples were shipped for TCRbeta analysis as frozen whole blood, isolated PBMCs, or DNA extracted from either sample type. TCRbeta CDR3 regions were amplified from genomic DNA using the immunoSEQ Assay, a bias-controlled multiplex PCR. Per the source publication's procedure: The number of nucleated cells in each sample was estimated from the amplification of reference gene primers within the assay. Sequence reads were collapsed and filtered to measure the absolute abundance of every unique TCRbeta CDR3 rearrangement. Productive Simpson clonality was computed per sample as the square root of Simpson's diversity index over productive rearrangements. TCRdb's version of the immuneACCESS table is confined to in-frame rearrangements and falls short of the full clone set. An unresolved V gene accounts for under half of the shortfall where checked; the remainder is of unknown origin. The V and J calls and the clone size are those of that table, but D and trimming were determined from the DNA. Present in this sample are under 250,000 clones, around 84% of which were seen just once. The ten largest account for 1.5% of the sample.

V is pared back by 3 bases and J by 5 bases, with 5 bases lying between the germline termini. The germline V gene (reference sequence) yields MNHEY for CDR1 and SMNVEV for CDR2. The CDR3 sequence holds 12 residues, the cysteine and phenylalanine included. Only the CDR3 DNA stays, 36 bases, in frame from base 1. Points on this clone: This clone's antigen is unknown. Base-call qualities are not available, and no considerably larger clone is one nucleotide away.

In this chain, TRBV27 is recombined with TRBJ2-1, with the D gene not clear enough to name. This sequence was found in a woman aged 40 to 50 who had recovered from COVID-19. The specimen sequenced was peripheral blood. The DNA is as follows: TGTGCCAGCAGTTTCCGGGACAATGAGCAGTTCTTC. It translates as CASSFRDNEQFF.